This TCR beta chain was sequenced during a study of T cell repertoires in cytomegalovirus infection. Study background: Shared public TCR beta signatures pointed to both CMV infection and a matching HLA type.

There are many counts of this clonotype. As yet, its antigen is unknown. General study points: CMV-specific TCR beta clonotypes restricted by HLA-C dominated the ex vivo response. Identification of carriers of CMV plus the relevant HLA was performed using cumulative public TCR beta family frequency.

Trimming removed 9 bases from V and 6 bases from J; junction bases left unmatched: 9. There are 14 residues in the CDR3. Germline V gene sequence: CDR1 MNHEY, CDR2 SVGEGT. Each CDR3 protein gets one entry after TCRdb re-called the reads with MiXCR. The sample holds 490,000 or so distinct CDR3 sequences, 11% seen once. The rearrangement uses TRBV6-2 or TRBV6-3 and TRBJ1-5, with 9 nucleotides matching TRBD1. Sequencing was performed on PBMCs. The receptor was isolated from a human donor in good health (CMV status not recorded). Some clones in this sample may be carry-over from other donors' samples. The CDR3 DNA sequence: TGTGCCAGTAAGATCGGGACAGGGAGTCAGCCCCAGCATTTT. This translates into CASKIGTGSQPQHF.